This T cell receptor beta chain was profiled in a study of blood T cells in healthy people across ages. This clonotype was seen only a few times. Then a second PCR, running about 6 to 12 cycles, was carried out with a sample-barcoded 5' primer and a J-beta primer mix. From the 5' RACE reads, TCRdb called clonotypes with MiXCR, one entry per CDR3 protein. The sample consists of 800,000 to 950,000 distinct CDR3 sequences, about 28% of them appearing once. The germline V gene has CDR1 MGHDK and CDR2 SYGVNS. The CDR3 runs to 17 residues. J gave up 3 bases and V 3 bases, and 8 bases lay outside the gene matches. A further study also used this sample, focusing on T cells of mothers and their children. As that study records: When the second PCR was run, its M1S primer added sample barcodes and 2-4 random nucleotides.

Sequences were obtained from blood. The clonotype originates from a woman aged 40 to 49 in good health. The rearrangement links TRBV25-1 to TRBJ2-2; TRBD1 aligns across 9 bases. As DNA, the CDR3 is TGTGCCAGCAGTGACCATACAGGGGGCATTTACACCGGGGAGCTGTTTTTT. Amino acids: CASSDHTGGIYTGELFF.